This passage covers 15 T cell receptor beta chains from one sample sequenced in a study of T-cell memory formation after mild COVID-19. In TCRdb, the 5' RACE reads were re-called with MiXCR into one record per CDR3 protein. The sample holds about 210,000 distinct CDR3 sequences, 10% to 13% seen once. The material sequenced was PBMCs or a T cell subset sorted from them (not recorded which). The receptors here all came from a man between 18 and 29 years old who had mild COVID-19 (a few samples of this study predate the infection). Cell type and time point are not known.

This sequence joins TRBV5-1 and TRBJ2-7; 12 bases agree with TRBD2. Trimming cost V 4 bases and J 4 bases; bases outside gene matches: 6. The CDR3 is made up of 15 amino acids. CDR1 and CDR2 from the germline V gene are SGHRS and YFSETQ. The CDR3: CASSVTSGGQYEQYF. The CDR3 coding sequence is TGCGCCAGCAGCGTGACTAGCGGGGGCCAGTACGAGCAGTACTTC.

In its sample, this clonotype was seen a few times. This chain links TRBV2 with TRBJ2-7; 9 bases fit TRBD1. Germline V gene sequence: CDR1 SNHLY, CDR2 FYNNEI. CDR3 length: 15 residues. The trim removed 11 bases at V and 6 bases at J, leaving 17 bases unmatched. The CDR3 here is CADAPDRGSTGEQYF. CDR3 coding DNA: TGTGCCGACGCCCCGGACAGGGGTTCGACGGGCGAGCAGTACTTC.

As DNA, the CDR3 is TGTGCCAGCAGCTTAGGCTCACTAGCGGGGTACCAAGAGACCCAGTACTTC. As protein: CASSLGSLAGYQETQYF. The J gene is TRBJ2-5, the V gene TRBV11-2; 10 bases map to TRBD2. Germline V gene lookup returns CDR1 SGHAT and CDR2 FQNNGV. The trim removed 1 base at V and 0 bases at J, leaving 5 bases unmatched. The CDR3 sequence is 17 residues long. The complete variable domain, with remaining parts taken from reference TRBV11-2 and TRBJ2-5, reads EAGVAQSPRYKIIEKRQSVAFWCNPISGHATLYWYQQILGQGPKLLIQFQNNGVVDDSQLPKDRFSAERLKGVDSTLKIQPAKLEDSAVYLCASSLGSLAGYQETQYFGPGTRLLVL.

The chain combines TRBV6-5 with TRBJ2-5; 7 bases are shared with TRBD2. J was trimmed by 3 bases and V by 1 base; bases with no gene match: 8. Looked up from germline, CDR1 is MNHEY and CDR2 is SVGAGI. The CDR3 is made up of 16 amino acids. Here the CDR3 reads CASSYLGAGVEETQYF. CDR3 sequence (DNA): TGTGCCAGCAGTTACTTAGGGGCGGGGGTAGAAGAGACCCAGTACTTC.

The rearrangement joins TRBV6-5 to TRBJ1-1; maybe TRBD1 (6 bases). The V gene's germline CDR1 is MNHEY and CDR2 SVGAGI. V was pared by 8 bases and J by 4 bases, with 20 bases between. This CDR3 is built from 15 residues. The DNA for the CDR3 is TGTGCCAGCCGAACGATACAGGGCCGCGTCACTGAAGCTTTCTTT. Encoded protein: CASRTIQGRVTEAFF.

This clonotype was picked up a small number of times. The rearrangement uses TRBV11-2 and TRBJ2-3; 10 bases align to TRBD1. The CDR3 loop spans 17 amino acids. The ends lost 5 bases at V and 5 bases at J; junction bases unmatched: 13. Germline-derived CDR1 and CDR2 are SGHAT and FQNNGV. This CDR3 is CASSPSGTGVVGDTQYF. The CDR3 DNA follows: TGTGCCAGCAGCCCCTCGGGGACAGGGGTTGTCGGAGATACGCAGTATTTT. Drawing the rest from reference TRBV11-2 and TRBJ2-3, the complete variable domain is EAGVAQSPRYKIIEKRQSVAFWCNPISGHATLYWYQQILGQGPKLLIQFQNNGVVDDSQLPKDRFSAERLKGVDSTLKIQPAKLEDSAVYLCASSPSGTGVVGDTQYFGPGTRLTVL.

This clonotype was seen repeatedly, ten times or more. This chain connects TRBV7-2 to TRBJ2-3, with no clear D. V was trimmed by 5 bases and J by 1 base, leaving 16 bases between them. Germline assignment: CDR1 SGHTA and CDR2 FQGNSA. CDR3 length: 16 residues. As DNA, the CDR3 is TGTGCCAGCAGCGCGATTGGTTTTAGGGGCACAGATACGCAGTATTTT. Translating gives CASSAIGFRGTDTQYF.

This chain joins TRBV18 and TRBJ1-2, with unresolved D. V lost 4 bases to trimming and J lost 2 bases, with 8 bases between them. The CDR3 is made up of 13 amino acids. From germline, CDR1 is KGHSH and CDR2 LQKENI. Here the CDR3 DNA reads TGTGCCAGCTCACGGGTAGAAAACTATGGCTACACCTTC. It yields the protein CASSRVENYGYTF.

This clonotype was observed a handful of times. This sequence joins TRBV6-2 or TRBV6-3 and TRBJ2-3, with 12 bases matching TRBD2. CDR3 length equals 17 residues. Germline assignment: CDR1 MNHEY and CDR2 SVGEGT. V was pared by 6 bases and J by 6 bases, with 13 bases of the junction left unmatched. DNA of the CDR3: TGTGCCAGCAGCGACAACCGACTAGCGGGGGACGGGGATACGCAGTATTTT. Protein sequence: CASSDNRLAGDGDTQYF.

This clonotype was recorded once. The chain has TRBV7-2 and TRBJ1-4, with a tentative D call TRBD1 (5 bases). This CDR3 is built from 18 residues. Per germline, CDR1 SGHTA and CDR2 FQGNSA. Trimming stripped 0 bases from V and 1 base from J, with 15 bases between. The CDR3 DNA sequence: TGTGCCAGCAGCTTAGCCCACCCTGGGAGGGGAACTAATGAAAAACTGTTTTTT. This translates into CASSLAHPGRGTNEKLFF.

The chain is built from TRBV7-8 and TRBJ1-4; no clear D gene. The V end lost 4 bases, the J end lost 8 bases, and 14 bases lay between the germline ends. The CDR3 length is 14 residues. CDR1 SGHVS and CDR2 FQNEAQ come from the germline V gene. CDR3 in DNA: TGTGCCAGCAGCTCGAGGAGCATTGGAGAAAAACTGTTTTTT. This gives the protein CASSSRSIGEKLFF.

The chain carries TRBV7-9 and TRBJ1-4, with 11 bases identical to TRBD1. Germline CDR1 is SEHNR and CDR2 is FQNEAQ (reference sequence). V lost 3 bases and J lost 6; bases outside the gene matches: 0. The CDR3 covers 14 residues. For the CDR3, the DNA is TGTGCCAGCAGCTTGGACAGGGGGCATGAAAAACTGTTTTTT. Translation: CASSLDRGHEKLFF. Based on the CDR3 plus reference TRBV7-9 and TRBJ1-4, the full variable domain is DTGVSQNPRHKITKRGQNVTFRCDPISEHNRLYWYRQTLGQGPEFLTYFQNEAQLEKSRLLSDRFSAERPKGSFSTLEIQRTEQGDSAMYLCASSLDRGHEKLFFGSGTQLSVL.

This clonotype rates as medium-sized (0.01 to 0.1%). The chain links TRBV20-1 to TRBJ2-5; D gene uncertain. The germline V and J ends were trimmed by 0 bases and 3 bases, with 14 bases remaining between them. The length of the CDR3 is 15 residues. Looked up from germline, CDR1 is DFQATT and CDR2 is SNEGSKA (reference sequence). The CDR3 region is CSARDLRQAEETQYF. CDR3 DNA sequence: TGCAGTGCTAGAGATCTGAGGCAGGCCGAAGAGACCCAGTACTTC.

At least ten counts were recorded for this clonotype. This chain joins TRBV7-2 and TRBJ1-1; D may be TRBD1 (5 bases). This CDR3 contains 15 residues. CDR1 and CDR2 from the germline V gene are SGHTA and FQGNSA. Trimming left V 6 bases short and J 1 base short, with 15 bases between. CDR3 DNA: TGTGCCAGCAGGCTACCGGGACTCGGGAACACTGAAGCTTTCTTT. Translation gives CASRLPGLGNTEAFF.

In its sample, this clonotype was seen many times. The chain carries TRBV4-3 and TRBJ1-1; D remains ambiguous. This CDR3 comprises 13 residues. V was trimmed by 6 bases and J by 1 base, leaving 9 bases between them. CDR1 LGHNA and CDR2 YSLEER come from the germline V gene. CDR3 DNA sequence: TGCGCCAGCAGACGTACTGGGAACACTGAAGCTTTCTTT. It codes for CASRRTGNTEAFF.